The 17 T cell receptor beta chains in this list originate from one sample, sequenced in a study of blood T cell repertoires in COVID-19. Repertoires were generated with immunoSEQ multiplex PCR, while TCRdb's copy carries only in-frame clones and drops some. The sample holds under 35,000 clones, over 70% seen once. Material for sequencing was peripheral blood. The receptors originated from a man between 60 and 70 years old with active COVID-19.

In this sample, this clone turned up a few times. The rearrangement uses TRBV29-1 and TRBJ2-7, with 11 bases identical to TRBD1. Trimming removed 7 bases from V and 4 bases from J; junction bases left unmatched: 12. The CDR3 contains 15 residues. Germline assignment: CDR1 SQVTM and CDR2 ANQGSEA. Here the CDR3 DNA reads TGCAGCGCCGGGACAGGGGGAAAGGTGAGGTACGAGCAGTACTTC. Protein product: CSAGTGGKVRYEQYF.

This clone was seen a single time. This rearrangement joins TRBV1 to TRBJ2-3; TRBD1 is taken as the D call from the table, unchecked against the DNA. TRBV1 is shown as a pseudogene. The CDR3 has 15 amino acids. This CDR3 reads CTSSPEGALADTQYF. The CDR3 coding sequence is TGCACCAGCAGCCCGGAGGGGGCTTTGGCAGATACGCAGTATTTT.

The chain employs TRBV18 and TRBJ2-5; 7 bases agree with TRBD2. CDR3 length: 17 residues. Per germline, CDR1 KGHSH and CDR2 LQKENI. Unmatched junction bases numbered 18, after V lost 6 bases and J lost 5 bases. The CDR3 region has the DNA TGTGCCAGCTCTCCCGGCAGTTGGACTAGACGTGGCGAGACCCAGTACTTC. Its translation is CASSPGSWTRRGETQYF.

This chain links TRBV18 with TRBJ1-5; the D gene is possibly TRBD1 (5 bases). The CDR3 is 16 residues long. Per germline, CDR1 KGHSH and CDR2 LQKENI. Trimming took off 3 bases at V and 6 bases at J, with 18 bases between the two ends. In nucleotides, the CDR3 is TGTGCCAGCTCACCCACAGAAGGTAGGGGAGGTCAGCCCCAGCATTTT. It yields the protein CASSPTEGRGGQPQHF.

This chain uses TRBV7-9 with TRBJ2-2, with 8 bases lining up with TRBD2. The CDR3 is 18 residues long. Germline CDR1 SEHNR, CDR2 FQNEAQ (reference sequence). V lost 5 bases and J lost 1; bases outside the gene matches: 12. Here the CDR3 reads CASSNGKIAGQNTGELFF. CDR3 in DNA: TGTGCCAGCAGCAACGGAAAGATAGCGGGACAGAACACCGGGGAGCTGTTTTTT.

The genes are TRBV6-5 and TRBJ2-1; a weak D match, TRBD1 (8 bases). The CDR3 length is 15 residues. V was pared by 2 bases and J by 10 bases, with 18 bases between. Germline V gene sequence: CDR1 MNHEY, CDR2 SVGAGI. CDR3 residues: CASSYAGQVGGEQFF. The CDR3 coding sequence is TGTGCCAGCAGTTACGCGGGACAGGTGGGAGGGGAGCAGTTCTTC.

This clone came up a few times. The chain carries TRBV19 and TRBJ1-4; 8 bases fit TRBD1. The length of the CDR3 is 15 residues. From germline, CDR1 is LNHDA and CDR2 SQIVND (reference sequence). V dropped 3 bases and J dropped 5; count of bases not matched to a gene: 5. Here the CDR3 reads CASSIWAGGNEKLFF. DNA for the CDR3: TGTGCCAGTAGTATTTGGGCAGGGGGCAATGAAAAACTGTTTTTT. The full variable domain, in which reference TRBV19 and TRBJ1-4 provide the parts outside the CDR3, is DGGITQSPKYLFRKEGQNVTLSCEQNLNHDAMYWYRQDPGQGLRLIYYSQIVNDFQKGDIAEGYSVSREKKESFPLTVTSAQKNPTAFYLCASSIWAGGNEKLFFGSGTQLSVL.

This clone came up once. V usage is TRBV15 and J usage is TRBJ2-3, with D tentatively TRBD2 (6 bases). Germline assignment: CDR1 LNHNV and CDR2 YYDKDF (reference sequence). The CDR3 loop spans 13 amino acids. V dropped 1 base and J dropped 6 bases, with 8 bases sitting between them. This chain's CDR3 is CATSRGRVDTQYF. CDR3 nucleotide sequence: TGTGCCACCAGCAGAGGGAGGGTTGATACGCAGTATTTT. Looking up the rest from reference TRBV15 and TRBJ2-3 gives the full variable domain: DAMVIQNPRYQVTQFGKPVTLSCSQTLNHNVMYWYQQKSSQAPKLLFHYYDKDFNNEADTPDNFQSRRPNTSFCFLDIRSPGLGDTAMYLCATSRGRVDTQYFGPGTRLTVL.

The gene calls are TRBV10-2 and TRBJ2-7; D is unresolved. Germline V lookup: CDR1 WSHSY, CDR2 SAAADI. The CDR3 is made up of 11 amino acids. V dropped 6 bases and J dropped 5 bases, with 8 bases sitting between them. The CDR3 here is CASRDGNEQYF. The DNA for the CDR3 is TGCGCCAGCAGAGATGGCAACGAGCAGTACTTC.

The chain links TRBV7-9 to TRBJ2-2; 7 bases are a match to TRBD2. V trimming: 5 bases; J trimming: 4 bases; junction bases outside the gene matches: 10. The CDR3 sequence is 16 residues long. Germline CDR1 SEHNR, CDR2 FQNEAQ (reference sequence). CDR3 residues: CASSPLRLAVTGELFF. The CDR3, as DNA: TGTGCCAGCAGCCCATTACGTCTAGCGGTCACCGGGGAGCTGTTTTTT. Full variable domain (remainder filled in from reference TRBV7-9 and TRBJ2-2): DTGVSQNPRHKITKRGQNVTFRCDPISEHNRLYWYRQTLGQGPEFLTYFQNEAQLEKSRLLSDRFSAERPKGSFSTLEIQRTEQGDSAMYLCASSPLRLAVTGELFFGEGSRLTVL.

This chain connects TRBV6-5 to TRBJ2-3, with D possibly TRBD1 on 6 matching bases. The CDR3 runs to 11 residues. Trimming pared 7 bases from V and 5 bases from J, leaving 7 bases between. The germline gives CDR1 MNHEY, CDR2 SVGAGI. The CDR3: CASTRGDTQYF. CDR3 nucleotides: TGTGCCAGCACCAGGGGAGATACGCAGTATTTT.

The J gene is TRBJ2-7, the V gene TRBV14; a possible D gene is TRBD2 (6 bases). Trimming left V 5 bases short and J 2 bases short, with 22 bases between. The CDR3 is made up of 17 amino acids. CDR1 and CDR2 from the germline V gene are SGHDN and FVKESK. CDR3 in amino acids: CASSRSEIWDSAYEQYF. The CDR3 DNA follows: TGTGCCAGCAGCAGAAGCGAGATTTGGGACTCCGCCTACGAGCAGTACTTC.

The genes are TRBV5-6 and TRBJ2-2, with 8 bases matching TRBD1. The CDR3 has 14 amino acids. Losses at the gene ends were 4 bases for V and 7 bases for J; bases not matched to a gene: 6. CDR1 and CDR2 (germline): SGHDT, YYEEEE. The CDR3 DNA is TGTGCCAGCAGCCCGACAGGGGTGGGCGGGGAGCTGTTTTTT. It translates to CASSPTGVGGELFF. Based on the CDR3 plus reference TRBV5-6 and TRBJ2-2, the full variable domain is DAGVTQSPTHLIKTRGQQVTLRCSPKSGHDTVSWYQQALGQGPQFIFQYYEEEERQRGNFPDRFSGHQFPNYSSELNVNALLLGDSALYLCASSPTGVGGELFFGEGSRLTVL.

This clone was counted between two and nine times. The rearrangement uses TRBV28 and TRBJ2-7; 13 nucleotides line up with TRBD2. Trimming at V came to 5 bases and at J to 2 bases, leaving 3 bases not matched to a gene. Germline V lookup: CDR1 MDHEN, CDR2 SYDVKM. This CDR3 comprises 15 residues. The DNA of the CDR3 is TGTGCCAGCAGTAAAGGGACTAGCGGGGCCTACGAGCAGTACTTC. Translating it yields CASSKGTSGAYEQYF.

This chain connects TRBV7-9 to TRBJ2-3; 11 nucleotides match TRBD2. Germline trimming cut 5 bases from V and 0 bases from J; bases unmatched to any gene: 7. This CDR3 is built from 17 residues. CDR1 is SEHNR and CDR2 is FQNEAQ in the germline V gene (reference sequence). As DNA, the CDR3 is TGTGCCAGCAGCCCGAGGACTAGCGGGTACAGCACAGATACGCAGTATTTT. Protein: CASSPRTSGYSTDTQYF.

This clone has a handful of counts. For the CDR3, the DNA is TGTGCCAGCAGTTTAGATCAGGGCTTCTCACCCCTCCACTTT. Protein: CASSLDQGFSPLHF. The gene calls are TRBV28 and TRBJ1-6; D is possibly TRBD1 (5 bases). The CDR3 totals 14 residues. V was cut by 2 bases and J by 10 bases, with 12 bases left in between. Germline V gene lookup returns CDR1 MDHEN and CDR2 SYDVKM.

This chain uses TRBV7-6 with TRBJ2-7, with 8 bases identical to TRBD2. V lost 5 bases, J lost 2 bases, and 5 bases stayed unmatched. The CDR3 runs to 14 residues. Per germline, CDR1 SGHVS and CDR2 FNYEAQ. The CDR3 reads CASSHLAGTYEQYF. DNA for the CDR3: TGTGCCAGCAGCCACCTAGCGGGTACCTACGAGCAGTACTTC.